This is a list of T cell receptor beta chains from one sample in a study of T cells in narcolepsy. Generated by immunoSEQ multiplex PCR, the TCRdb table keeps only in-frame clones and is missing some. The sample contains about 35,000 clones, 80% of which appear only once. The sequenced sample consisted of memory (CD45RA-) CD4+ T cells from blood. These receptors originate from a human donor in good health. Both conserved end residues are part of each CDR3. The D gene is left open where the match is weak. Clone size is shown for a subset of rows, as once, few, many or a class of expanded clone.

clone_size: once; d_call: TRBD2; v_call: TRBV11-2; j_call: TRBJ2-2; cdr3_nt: TGTGCCAGCAGCCTACGGACTAGCGGGAGGGTATTCACCGGGGAGCTGTTTTTT; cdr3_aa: CASSLRTSGRVFTGELFF
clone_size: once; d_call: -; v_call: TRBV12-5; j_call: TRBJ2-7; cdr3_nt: TGTGCTAGTGGTGGGGTCGGGGCCTACGAGCAGTACTTC; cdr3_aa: CASGGVGAYEQYF
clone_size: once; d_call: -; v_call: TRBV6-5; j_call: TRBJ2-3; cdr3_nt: TGTGCCAGCAGCAAGGGCGGTGGGAGCACAGATACGCAGTATTTT; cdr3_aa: CASSKGGGSTDTQYF
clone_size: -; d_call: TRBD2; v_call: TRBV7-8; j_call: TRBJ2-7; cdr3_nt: TGTGCCAGCAGCCAACTAGCGTCCTACGAGCAGTACTTC; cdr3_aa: CASSQLASYEQYF
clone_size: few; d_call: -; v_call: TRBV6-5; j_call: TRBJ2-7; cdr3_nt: TGTGCCAGCAGTGCAACGAGGAGCGAGCAGTACTTC; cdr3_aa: CASSATRSEQYF
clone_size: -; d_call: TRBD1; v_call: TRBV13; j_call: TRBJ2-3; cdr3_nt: TGTGCCAGCAGCTTCGTACAGGGGGCGCGAACAGATACGCAGTATTTT; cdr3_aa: CASSFVQGARTDTQYF
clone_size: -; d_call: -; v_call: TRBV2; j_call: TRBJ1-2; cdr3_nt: TGTGCCAGCAATGTAGCCCAGGGAGTCTATGGCTACACCTTC; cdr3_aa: CASNVAQGVYGYTF
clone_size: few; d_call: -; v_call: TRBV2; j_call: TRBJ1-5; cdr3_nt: TGTGCCAGCAGTGAAGCCCCGAGACAGCCCCAGCATTTT; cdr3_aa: CASSEAPRQPQHF
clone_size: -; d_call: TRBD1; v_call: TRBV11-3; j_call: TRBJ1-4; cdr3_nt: TGTGCCAGCAGCCCTGTAACCTTGCAGGGGGGTGCAACTAATGAAAAACTGTTTTTT; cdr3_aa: CASSPVTLQGGATNEKLFF
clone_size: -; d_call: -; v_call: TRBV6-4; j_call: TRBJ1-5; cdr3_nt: TGTGCCAGCAGTGAACGTGTGAATCAGCCCCAGCATTTT; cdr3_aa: CASSERVNQPQHF